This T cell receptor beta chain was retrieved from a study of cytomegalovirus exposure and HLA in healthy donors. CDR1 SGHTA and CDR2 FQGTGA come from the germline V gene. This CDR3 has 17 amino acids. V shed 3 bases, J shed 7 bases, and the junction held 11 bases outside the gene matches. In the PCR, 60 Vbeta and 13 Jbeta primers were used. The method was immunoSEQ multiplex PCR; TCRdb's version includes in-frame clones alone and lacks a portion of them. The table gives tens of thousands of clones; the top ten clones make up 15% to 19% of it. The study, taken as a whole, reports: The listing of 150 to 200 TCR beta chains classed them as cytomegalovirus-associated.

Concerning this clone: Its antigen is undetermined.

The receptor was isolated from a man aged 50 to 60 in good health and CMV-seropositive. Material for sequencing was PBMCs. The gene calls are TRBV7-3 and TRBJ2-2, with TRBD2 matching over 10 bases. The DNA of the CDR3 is TGTGCCAGCAGCTTCAGTAGCGGGAGGCCCAAGGGCGGGGAGCTGTTTTTT. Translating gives CASSFSSGRPKGGELFF.